This record covers a single T cell receptor (beta chain). Its antigen is unknown. Base qualities are missing; no much larger clone stands one base away. This sample was included in a study of blood T cell repertoires in COVID-19 (dated by TCRdb to 2020 to 2021). Looking at the study overall: Samples covering the acute and convalescent phases of COVID-19 were provided by collaborators in the United States, Italy and Spain. The prospective study material was composed of cDNA or gDNA derived from T cells, B-cell-depleted T cells, or PBMCs. A freely available public database, intended as a resource for researchers studying the immune response to SARS-CoV-2, is where the repertoires were released. The dataset comprised deeply sampled blood TCRbeta repertoires from subjects exposed to, actively infected with, or recovered from COVID-19. Samples came from the ongoing ImmuneRACE study (first 160 participants) plus 1,254 subjects from 6 global collaborators. Sample metadata almost always included a de-identified subject ID, COVID-19 status, age in years and sex. Where available, HLA class I and class II types were obtained from metadata supplied by the sample provider rather than from assay-based typing.

Whole blood was collected in K2EDTA tubes by collaborating institutions according to the institutions' own protocols. For TCRbeta analysis, collaborator samples were shipped as frozen whole blood, as isolated PBMCs, or as DNA extracted from either sample type. TCRbeta CDR3 regions were amplified from genomic DNA using the immunoSEQ Assay, a bias-controlled multiplex PCR. As for the authors' bioinformatics: The number of nucleated cells in each sample was estimated from the amplification of reference gene primers within the assay. To quantify the absolute abundance of each unique TCRbeta CDR3 rearrangement, sequence reads were collapsed and filtered. For each sample, productive Simpson clonality was calculated by taking the square root of Simpson's diversity index across productive rearrangements. The table comes from immuneACCESS by way of TCRdb, which keeps in-frame sequences with V and J called. Part of the clones is missing from these tables; in studies checked, under half for an unresolved V gene and the rest for unknown reasons. V, J and clone size reflect that table, while D and trimming were determined from the DNA. The sample includes a few hundred thousand clones, with around 87% observed a single time. 2.3% of the sample comes from the top ten.

Results and caveats for the whole study, not just this receptor: Clinical and demographic metadata were provided uncurated, with the amount varying by source and participant.

Trimming leaves V shorter by 6 bases and J shorter by 5 bases, with the junction holding 12 bases beyond the gene matches. CDR1 SGHAT and CDR2 FQNNGV were looked up in the germline V gene. The CDR3 numbers 16 residues from cysteine through phenylalanine. CDR3 DNA is the only sequence kept; it has 48 bases, read in frame from the first base. Recombination connected TRBV11-2 to TRBJ1-1, with 10 middle bases fitting TRBD1. This clonotype was obtained from a woman in her fifties or sixties with acute or convalescent COVID-19. The sample comprised peripheral blood. CDR3 region: CASRPSGTGVGTEAFF. The sequenced DNA is TGTGCCAGCAGACCGTCCGGGACAGGGGTAGGGACTGAAGCTTTCTTT.